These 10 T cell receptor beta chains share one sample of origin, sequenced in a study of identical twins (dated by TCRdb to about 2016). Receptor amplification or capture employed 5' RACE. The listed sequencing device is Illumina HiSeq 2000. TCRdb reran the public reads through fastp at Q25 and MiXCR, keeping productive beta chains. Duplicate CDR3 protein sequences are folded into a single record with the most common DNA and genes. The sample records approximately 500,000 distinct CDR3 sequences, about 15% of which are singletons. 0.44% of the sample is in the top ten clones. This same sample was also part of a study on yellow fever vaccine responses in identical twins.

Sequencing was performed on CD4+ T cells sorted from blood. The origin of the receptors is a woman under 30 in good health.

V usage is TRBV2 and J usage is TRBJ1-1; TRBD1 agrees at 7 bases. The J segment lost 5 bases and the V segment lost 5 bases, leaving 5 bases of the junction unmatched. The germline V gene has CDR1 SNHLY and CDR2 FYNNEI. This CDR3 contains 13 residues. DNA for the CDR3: TGTGCCAGCAGTCTCGGGACAGAGACTGAAGCTTTCTTT. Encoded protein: CASSLGTETEAFF.

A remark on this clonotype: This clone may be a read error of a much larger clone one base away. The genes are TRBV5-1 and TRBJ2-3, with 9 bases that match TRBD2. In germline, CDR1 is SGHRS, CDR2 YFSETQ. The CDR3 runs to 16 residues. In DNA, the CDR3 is TGCGCCAGCGGCTTAGGAGCTAGCGGGAAAAGGGATACGCAGTATTTT. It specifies CASGLGASGKRDTQYF.

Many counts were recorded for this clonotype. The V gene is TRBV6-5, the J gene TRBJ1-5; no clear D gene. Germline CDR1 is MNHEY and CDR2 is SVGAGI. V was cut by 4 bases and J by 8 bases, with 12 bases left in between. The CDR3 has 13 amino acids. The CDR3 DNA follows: TGTGCCAGCAGTTTGGGCCACGGTGAGCCCCAGCATTTT. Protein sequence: CASSLGHGEPQHF.

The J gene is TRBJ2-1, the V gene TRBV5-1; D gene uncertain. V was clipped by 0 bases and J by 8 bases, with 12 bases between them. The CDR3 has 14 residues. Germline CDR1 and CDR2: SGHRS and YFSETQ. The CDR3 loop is CASSLGAEYDEQFF. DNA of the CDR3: TGCGCCAGCAGCTTGGGCGCTGAGTACGATGAGCAGTTCTTC.

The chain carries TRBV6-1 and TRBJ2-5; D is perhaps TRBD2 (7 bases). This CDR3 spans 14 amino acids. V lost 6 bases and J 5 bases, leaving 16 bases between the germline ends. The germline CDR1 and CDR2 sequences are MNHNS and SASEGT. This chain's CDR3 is CASSGGPARETQYF. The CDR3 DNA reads TGTGCCAGCAGCGGGGGGCCCGCGAGGGAGACCCAGTACTTC.

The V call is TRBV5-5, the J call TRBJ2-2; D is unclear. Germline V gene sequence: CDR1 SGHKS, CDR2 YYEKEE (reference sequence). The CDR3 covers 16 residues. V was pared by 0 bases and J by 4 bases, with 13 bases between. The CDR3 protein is CASSLVGPRGTGELFF. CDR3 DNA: TGTGCCAGCAGCTTGGTAGGCCCCCGAGGCACCGGGGAGCTGTTTTTT.

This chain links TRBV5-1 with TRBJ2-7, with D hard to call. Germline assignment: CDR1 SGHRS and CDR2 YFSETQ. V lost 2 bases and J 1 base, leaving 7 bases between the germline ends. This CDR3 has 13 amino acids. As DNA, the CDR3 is TGCGCCAGCAGCTTCAGTCCTTCCTACGAGCAGTACTTC. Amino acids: CASSFSPSYEQYF.

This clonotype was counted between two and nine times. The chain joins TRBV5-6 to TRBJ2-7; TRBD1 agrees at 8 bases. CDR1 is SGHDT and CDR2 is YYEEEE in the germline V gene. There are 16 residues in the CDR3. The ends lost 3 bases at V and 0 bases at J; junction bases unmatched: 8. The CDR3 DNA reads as TGTGCCAGCAGCTCCCCCGGGACAGGCAGCTCCTACGAGCAGTACTTC. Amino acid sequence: CASSSPGTGSSYEQYF.

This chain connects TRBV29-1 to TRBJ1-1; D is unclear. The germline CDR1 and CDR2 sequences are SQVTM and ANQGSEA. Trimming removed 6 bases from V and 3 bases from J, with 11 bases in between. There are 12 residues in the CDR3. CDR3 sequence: CSVDKADTEAFF. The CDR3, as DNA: TGCAGCGTCGACAAAGCGGACACTGAAGCTTTCTTT.

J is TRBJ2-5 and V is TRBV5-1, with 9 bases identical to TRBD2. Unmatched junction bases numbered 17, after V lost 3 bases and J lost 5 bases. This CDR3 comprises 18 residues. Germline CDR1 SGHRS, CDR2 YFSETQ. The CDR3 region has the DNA TGCGCCAGCAGCTCGGGAGGCTCGGGACTAGCATATCCGGAGACCCAGTACTTC. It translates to CASSSGGSGLAYPETQYF.